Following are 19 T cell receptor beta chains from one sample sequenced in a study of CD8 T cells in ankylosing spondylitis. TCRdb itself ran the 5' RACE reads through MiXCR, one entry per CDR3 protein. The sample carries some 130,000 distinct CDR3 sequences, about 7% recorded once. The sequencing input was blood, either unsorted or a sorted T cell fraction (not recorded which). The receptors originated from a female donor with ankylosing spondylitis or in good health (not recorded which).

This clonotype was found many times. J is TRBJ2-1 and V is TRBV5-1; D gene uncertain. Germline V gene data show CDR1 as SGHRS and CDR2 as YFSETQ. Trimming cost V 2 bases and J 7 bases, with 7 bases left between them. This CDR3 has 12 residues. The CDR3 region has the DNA TGCGCCAGCAGCTTACCCAGTAATGAGCAGTTCTTC. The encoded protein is CASSLPSNEQFF.

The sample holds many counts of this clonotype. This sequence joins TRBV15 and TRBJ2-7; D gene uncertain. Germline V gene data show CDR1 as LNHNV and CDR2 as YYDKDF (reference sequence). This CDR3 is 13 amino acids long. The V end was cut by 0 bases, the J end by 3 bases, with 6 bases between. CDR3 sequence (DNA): TGTGCCACCAGCAGAGATATCGGCTACGAGCAGTACTTC. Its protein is CATSRDIGYEQYF.

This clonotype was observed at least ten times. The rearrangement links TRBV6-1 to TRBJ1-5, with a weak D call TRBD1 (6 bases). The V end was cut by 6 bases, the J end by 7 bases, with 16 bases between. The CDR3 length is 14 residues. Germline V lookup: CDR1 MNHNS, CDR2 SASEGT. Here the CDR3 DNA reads TGTGCCAGCAGGGGGGGGGGGCTCACCCAGCCCCAGCATTTT. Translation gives CASRGGGLTQPQHF.

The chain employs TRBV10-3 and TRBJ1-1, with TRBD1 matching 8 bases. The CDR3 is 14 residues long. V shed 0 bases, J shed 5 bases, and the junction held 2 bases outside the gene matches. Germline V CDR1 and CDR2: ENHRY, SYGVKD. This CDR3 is CAISESGTGTEAFF. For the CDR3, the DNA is TGTGCCATCAGTGAGTCGGGGACAGGAACTGAAGCTTTCTTT.

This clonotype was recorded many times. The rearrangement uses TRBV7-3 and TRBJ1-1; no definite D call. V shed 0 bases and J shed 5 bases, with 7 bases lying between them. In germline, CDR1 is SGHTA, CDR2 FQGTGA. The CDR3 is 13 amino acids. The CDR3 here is CASSLTPRTEAFF. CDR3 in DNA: TGTGCCAGCAGCTTAACGCCTCGGACTGAAGCTTTCTTT. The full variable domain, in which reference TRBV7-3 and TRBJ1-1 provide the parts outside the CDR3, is GAGVSQTPSNKVTEKGKYVELRCDPISGHTALYWYRQSLGQGPEFLIYFQGTGAADDSGLPNDRFFAVRPEGSVSTLKIQRTERGDSAVYLCASSLTPRTEAFFGQGTRLTVV.

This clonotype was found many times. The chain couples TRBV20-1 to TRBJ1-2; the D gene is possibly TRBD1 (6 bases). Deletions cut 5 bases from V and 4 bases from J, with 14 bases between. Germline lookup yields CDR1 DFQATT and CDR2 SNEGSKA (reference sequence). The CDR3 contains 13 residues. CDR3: CSAPFQGFYGYTF. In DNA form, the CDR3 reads TGCAGTGCTCCTTTTCAGGGGTTCTATGGCTACACCTTC.

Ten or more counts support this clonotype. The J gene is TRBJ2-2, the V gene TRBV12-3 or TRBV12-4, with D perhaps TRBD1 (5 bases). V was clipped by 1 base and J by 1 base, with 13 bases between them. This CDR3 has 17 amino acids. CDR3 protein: CASSLGGHLKNTGELFF. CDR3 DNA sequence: TGTGCCAGCAGTTTAGGAGGACATCTAAAGAACACCGGGGAGCTGTTTTTT.

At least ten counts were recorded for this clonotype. CDR3 sequence (DNA): TGTGCCAGCAGCCTTTGGACAGGGCGCGAAAAACTGTTTTTT. Amino acid sequence: CASSLWTGREKLFF. The genes are TRBV13 and TRBJ1-4, with 8 bases that match TRBD1. V gave up 5 bases and J gave up 8 bases; unmatched junction bases: 7. The length of the CDR3 is 14 residues. From germline, CDR1 is PRHDT and CDR2 FYEKMQ (reference sequence). Combining the CDR3 with reference TRBV13 and TRBJ1-4 gives the whole variable domain AAGVIQSPRHLIKEKRETATLKCYPIPRHDTVYWYQQGPGQDPQFLISFYEKMQSDKGSIPDRFSAQQFSDYHSELNMSSLELGDSALYFCASSLWTGREKLFFGSGTQLSVL.

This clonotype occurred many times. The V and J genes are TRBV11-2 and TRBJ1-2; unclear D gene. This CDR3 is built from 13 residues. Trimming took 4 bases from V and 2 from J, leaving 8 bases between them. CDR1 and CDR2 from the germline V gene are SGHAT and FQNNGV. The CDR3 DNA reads TGTGCCAGCAGCTCGGCACTGAACTATGGCTACACCTTC. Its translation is CASSSALNYGYTF.

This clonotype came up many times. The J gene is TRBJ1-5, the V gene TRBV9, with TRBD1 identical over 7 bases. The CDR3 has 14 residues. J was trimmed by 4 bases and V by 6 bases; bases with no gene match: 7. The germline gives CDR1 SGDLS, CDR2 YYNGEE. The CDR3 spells CASNEGQQNQPQHF. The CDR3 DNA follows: TGTGCCAGCAACGAGGGACAGCAGAATCAGCCCCAGCATTTT.

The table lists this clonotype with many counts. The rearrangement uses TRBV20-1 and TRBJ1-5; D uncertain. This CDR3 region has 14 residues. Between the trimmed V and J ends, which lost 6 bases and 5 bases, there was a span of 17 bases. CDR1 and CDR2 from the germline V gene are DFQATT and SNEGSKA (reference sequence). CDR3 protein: CSATALRGDQPQHF. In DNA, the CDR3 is TGCAGTGCAACAGCCCTTCGGGGAGATCAGCCCCAGCATTTT.

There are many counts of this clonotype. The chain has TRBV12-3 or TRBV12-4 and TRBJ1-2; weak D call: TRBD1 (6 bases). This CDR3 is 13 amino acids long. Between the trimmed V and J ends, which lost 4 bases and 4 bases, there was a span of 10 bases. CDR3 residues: CASSYRAPYGYTF. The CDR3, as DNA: TGTGCCAGCAGTTACAGGGCCCCCTATGGCTACACCTTC.

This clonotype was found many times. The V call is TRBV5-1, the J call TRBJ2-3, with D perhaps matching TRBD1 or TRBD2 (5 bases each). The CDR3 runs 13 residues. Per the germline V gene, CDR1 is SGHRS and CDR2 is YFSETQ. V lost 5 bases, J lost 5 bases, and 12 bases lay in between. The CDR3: CASRGTAEDTQYF. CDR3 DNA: TGCGCCAGCAGAGGGACCGCTGAAGATACGCAGTATTTT.

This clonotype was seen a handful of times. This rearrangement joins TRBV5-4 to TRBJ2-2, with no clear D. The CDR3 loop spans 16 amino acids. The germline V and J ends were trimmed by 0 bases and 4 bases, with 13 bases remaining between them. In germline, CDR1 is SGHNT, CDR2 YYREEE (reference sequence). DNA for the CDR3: TGTGCCAGCAGCTTGGCCCAACGAACAGTCACCGGGGAGCTGTTTTTT. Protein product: CASSLAQRTVTGELFF.

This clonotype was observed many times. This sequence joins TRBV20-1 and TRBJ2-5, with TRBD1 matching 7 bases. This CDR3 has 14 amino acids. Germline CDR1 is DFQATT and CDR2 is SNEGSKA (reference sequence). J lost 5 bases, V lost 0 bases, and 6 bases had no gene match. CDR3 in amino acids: CSARDKGQMETQYF. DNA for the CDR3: TGCAGTGCTAGAGATAAGGGACAGATGGAGACCCAGTACTTC.

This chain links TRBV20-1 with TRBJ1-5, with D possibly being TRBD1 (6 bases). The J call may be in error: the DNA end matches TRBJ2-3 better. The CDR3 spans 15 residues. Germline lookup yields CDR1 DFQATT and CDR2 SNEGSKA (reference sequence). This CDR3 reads CSARDHGQYNQPQYF. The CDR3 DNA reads TGCAGTGCTAGAGATCACGGACAGTATAATCAGCCCCAGTATTTT.

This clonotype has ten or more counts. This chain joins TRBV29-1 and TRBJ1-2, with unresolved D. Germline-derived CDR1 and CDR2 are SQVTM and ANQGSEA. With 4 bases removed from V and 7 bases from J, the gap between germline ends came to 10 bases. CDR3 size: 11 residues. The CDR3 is CSVGAMGGYTF. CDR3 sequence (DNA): TGCAGCGTTGGGGCAATGGGTGGCTACACCTTC. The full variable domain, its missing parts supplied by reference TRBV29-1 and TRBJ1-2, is SAVISQKPSRDICQRGTSLTIQCQVDSQVTMMFWYRQQPGQSLTLIATANQGSEATYESGFVIDKFPISRPNLTFSTLTVSNMSPEDSSIYLCSVGAMGGYTFGSGTRLTVV.

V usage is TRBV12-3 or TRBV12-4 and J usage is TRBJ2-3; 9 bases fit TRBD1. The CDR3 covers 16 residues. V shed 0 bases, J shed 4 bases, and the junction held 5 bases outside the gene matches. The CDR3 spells CASSLALGQGPDTQYF. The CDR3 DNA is TGTGCCAGCAGTTTAGCGCTGGGACAGGGACCAGATACGCAGTATTTT.

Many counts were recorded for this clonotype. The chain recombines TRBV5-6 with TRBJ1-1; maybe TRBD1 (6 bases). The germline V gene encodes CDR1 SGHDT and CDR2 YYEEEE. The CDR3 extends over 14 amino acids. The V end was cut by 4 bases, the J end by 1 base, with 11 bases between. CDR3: CASSPTGRNTEAFF. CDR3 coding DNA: TGTGCCAGCAGCCCTACAGGGCGGAACACTGAAGCTTTCTTT.